Sequencing of this TCR beta chain was carried out in a study of cytomegalovirus exposure and HLA in healthy donors. Overall study findings and caveats: Reportedly, HLA-A and HLA-B alleles of most subjects were accurately predicted from TCR beta. Cytomegalovirus association was assigned to 170 or so TCR beta chains. Analysis performed later found about 17,000 TCR beta sequences associated with HLA alleles at 0.05 false discovery rate.

CDR1 and CDR2 from the germline V gene are MNHEY and SMNVEV (reference sequence). CDR3 size: 15 residues. Trimming at V came to 5 bases and at J to 2 bases, leaving 8 bases not matched to a gene. About this clone: Its antigen is unknown.

The PCR was carried out with 60 Vbeta primers and 13 Jbeta primers. The data were produced by immunoSEQ multiplex PCR, yet TCRdb's version contains in-frame clones alone and is incomplete. Seen here are about 190,000 clones, 78% observed once, and the top ten hold around 6%. The specimen sequenced was PBMCs. This receptor was identified in a woman aged 25 to 39 in good health and CMV-seropositive. This chain connects TRBV27 to TRBJ2-7; 8 bases map to TRBD2. The CDR3 DNA reads as TGTGCCAGCAGTAGGCGGGGGGAACCACCCTACGAGCAGTACTTC. It translates to CASSRRGEPPYEQYF.